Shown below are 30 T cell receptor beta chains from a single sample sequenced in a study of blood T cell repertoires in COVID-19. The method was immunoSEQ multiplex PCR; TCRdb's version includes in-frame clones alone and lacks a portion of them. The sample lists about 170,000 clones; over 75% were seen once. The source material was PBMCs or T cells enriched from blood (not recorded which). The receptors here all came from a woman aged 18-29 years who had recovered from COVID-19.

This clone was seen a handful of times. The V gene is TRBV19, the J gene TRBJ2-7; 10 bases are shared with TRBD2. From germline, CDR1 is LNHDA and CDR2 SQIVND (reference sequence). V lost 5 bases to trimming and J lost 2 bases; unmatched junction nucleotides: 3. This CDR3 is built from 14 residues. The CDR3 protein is CASSRTSGAYEQYF. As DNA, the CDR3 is TGTGCCAGTAGTCGGACTAGCGGTGCCTACGAGCAGTACTTC.

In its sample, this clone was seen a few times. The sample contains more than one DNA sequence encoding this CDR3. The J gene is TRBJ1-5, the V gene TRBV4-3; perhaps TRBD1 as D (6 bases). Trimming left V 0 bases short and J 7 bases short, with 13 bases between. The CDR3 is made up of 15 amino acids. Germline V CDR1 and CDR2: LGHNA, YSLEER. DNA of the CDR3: TGCGCCAGCAGCCAAGATAGCGGGGGGCGGCAGCCCCAGCATTTT. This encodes CASSQDSGGRQPQHF.

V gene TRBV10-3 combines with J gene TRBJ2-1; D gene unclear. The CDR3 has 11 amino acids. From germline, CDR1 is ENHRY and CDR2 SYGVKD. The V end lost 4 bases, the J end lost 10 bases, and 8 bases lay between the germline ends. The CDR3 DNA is TGTGCCATCAGTGTGGCCGGGGAGCAGTTCTTC. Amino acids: CAISVAGEQFF.

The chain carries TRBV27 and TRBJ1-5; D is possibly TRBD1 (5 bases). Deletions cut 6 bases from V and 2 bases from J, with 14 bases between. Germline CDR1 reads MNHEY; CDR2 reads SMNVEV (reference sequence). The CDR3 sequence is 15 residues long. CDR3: CASSLLGLGNQPQHF. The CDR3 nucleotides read TGTGCCAGCAGCCTTCTGGGGCTGGGCAATCAGCCCCAGCATTTT.

The CDR3: CASSPGRNTEAFF. In DNA form, the CDR3 reads TGTGCCAGCTCACCGGGGCGGAACACTGAAGCTTTCTTT. This chain links TRBV18 with TRBJ1-1, with D possibly matching TRBD1 (5 bases). Germline CDR1 reads KGHSH; CDR2 reads LQKENI. The CDR3 consists of 13 residues. The V gene lost 3 bases and the J gene lost 1 base, with 6 bases spanning the gap.

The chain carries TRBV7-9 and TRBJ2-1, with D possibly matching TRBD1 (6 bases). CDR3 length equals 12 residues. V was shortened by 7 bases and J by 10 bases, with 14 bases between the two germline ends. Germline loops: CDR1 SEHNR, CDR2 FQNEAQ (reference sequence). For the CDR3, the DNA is TGTGCCAGCACCACAGGGTGGTACGAGCAGTTCTTC. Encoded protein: CASTTGWYEQFF. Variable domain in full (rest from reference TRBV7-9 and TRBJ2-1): DTGVSQNPRHKITKRGQNVTFRCDPISEHNRLYWYRQTLGQGPEFLTYFQNEAQLEKSRLLSDRFSAERPKGSFSTLEIQRTEQGDSAMYLCASTTGWYEQFFGPGTRLTVL.

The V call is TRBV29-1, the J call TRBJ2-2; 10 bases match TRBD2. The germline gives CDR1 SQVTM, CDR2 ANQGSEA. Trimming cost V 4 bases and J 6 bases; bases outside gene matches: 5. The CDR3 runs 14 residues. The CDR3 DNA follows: TGCAGCGTTGGCGAGCGGGAGGGCGCCGGGGAGCTGTTTTTT. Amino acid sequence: CSVGEREGAGELFF.

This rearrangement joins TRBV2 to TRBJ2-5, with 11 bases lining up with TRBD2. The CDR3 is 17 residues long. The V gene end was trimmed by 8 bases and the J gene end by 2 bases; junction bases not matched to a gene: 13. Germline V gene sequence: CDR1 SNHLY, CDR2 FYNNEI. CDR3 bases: TGTGCCAGCTCTCGTACTACTAGCGGGAGAGGGCAAGAGACCCAGTACTTC. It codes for CASSRTTSGRGQETQYF.

The CDR3 sequence is CASSLQRGGGTGELFF. CDR3 nucleotide sequence: TGCGCCAGCAGCCTACAGCGGGGTGGAGGCACCGGGGAGCTGTTTTTT. This chain links TRBV5-1 with TRBJ2-2; 7 bases align to TRBD2. From germline, CDR1 is SGHRS and CDR2 YFSETQ. CDR3 length equals 16 residues. Unmatched junction bases numbered 10, after V lost 4 bases and J lost 4 bases.

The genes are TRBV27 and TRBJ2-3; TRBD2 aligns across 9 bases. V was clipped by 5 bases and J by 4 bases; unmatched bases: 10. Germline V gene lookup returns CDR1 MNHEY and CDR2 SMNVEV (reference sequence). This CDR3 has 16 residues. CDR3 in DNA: TGTGCCAGCAGTAGGATAGCGGGAGCGGAGGCAGATACGCAGTATTTT. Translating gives CASSRIAGAEADTQYF.

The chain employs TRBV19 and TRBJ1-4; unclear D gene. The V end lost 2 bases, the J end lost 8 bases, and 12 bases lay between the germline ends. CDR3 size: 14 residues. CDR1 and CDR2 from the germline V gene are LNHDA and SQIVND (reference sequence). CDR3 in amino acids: CASSISVPGEKLFF. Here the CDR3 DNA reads TGTGCCAGTAGTATATCTGTCCCGGGAGAAAAACTGTTTTTT. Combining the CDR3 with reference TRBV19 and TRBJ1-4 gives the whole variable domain DGGITQSPKYLFRKEGQNVTLSCEQNLNHDAMYWYRQDPGQGLRLIYYSQIVNDFQKGDIAEGYSVSREKKESFPLTVTSAQKNPTAFYLCASSISVPGEKLFFGSGTQLSVL.

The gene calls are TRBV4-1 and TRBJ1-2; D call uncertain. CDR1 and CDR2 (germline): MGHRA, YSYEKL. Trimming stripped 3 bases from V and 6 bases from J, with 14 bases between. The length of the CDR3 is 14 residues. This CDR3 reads CASSQRQEVDGYTF. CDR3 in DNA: TGCGCCAGCAGCCAGCGGCAGGAGGTGGATGGCTACACCTTC.

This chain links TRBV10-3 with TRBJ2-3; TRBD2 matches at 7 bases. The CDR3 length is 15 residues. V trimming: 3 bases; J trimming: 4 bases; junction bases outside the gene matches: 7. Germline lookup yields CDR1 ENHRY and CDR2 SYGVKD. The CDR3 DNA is TGTGCCATCAGTGACGTGGGAGGGTTAGCAGATACGCAGTATTTT. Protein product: CAISDVGGLADTQYF.

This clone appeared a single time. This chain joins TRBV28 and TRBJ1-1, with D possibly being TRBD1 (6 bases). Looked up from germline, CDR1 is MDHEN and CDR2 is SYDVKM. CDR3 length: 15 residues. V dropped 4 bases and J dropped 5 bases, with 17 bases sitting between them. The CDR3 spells CASSYRALLRTEAFF. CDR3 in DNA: TGTGCCAGCAGTTACAGGGCCCTACTGCGGACTGAAGCTTTCTTT.

This CDR3 is CASSASRGDTQYF. DNA for the CDR3: TGTGCCAGTAGTGCCTCCAGGGGAGATACGCAGTATTTT. The chain is built from TRBV19 and TRBJ2-3; possible D gene TRBD1, 6 bases. The CDR3 extends over 13 amino acids. Germline V gene data show CDR1 as LNHDA and CDR2 as SQIVND (reference sequence). V gave up 5 bases and J gave up 5 bases, with 11 bases separating them.

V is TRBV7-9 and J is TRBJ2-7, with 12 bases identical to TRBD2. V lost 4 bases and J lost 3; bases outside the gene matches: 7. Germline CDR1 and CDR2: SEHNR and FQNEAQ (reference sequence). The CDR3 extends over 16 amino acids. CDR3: CASSYGLAGIFYEQYF. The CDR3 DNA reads TGTGCCAGCAGCTACGGACTAGCGGGAATCTTCTACGAGCAGTACTTC. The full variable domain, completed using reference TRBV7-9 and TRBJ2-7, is DTGVSQNPRHKITKRGQNVTFRCDPISEHNRLYWYRQTLGQGPEFLTYFQNEAQLEKSRLLSDRFSAERPKGSFSTLEIQRTEQGDSAMYLCASSYGLAGIFYEQYFGPGTRLTVT.

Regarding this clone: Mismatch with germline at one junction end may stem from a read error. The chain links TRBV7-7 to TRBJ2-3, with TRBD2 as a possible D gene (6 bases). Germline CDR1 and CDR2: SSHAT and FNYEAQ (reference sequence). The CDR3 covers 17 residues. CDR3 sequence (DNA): TGTGCTAGCAGCCCCCGAGGTACTAGCAAGTTCACAGATACGCAGTATTTT. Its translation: CASSPRGTSKFTDTQYF.

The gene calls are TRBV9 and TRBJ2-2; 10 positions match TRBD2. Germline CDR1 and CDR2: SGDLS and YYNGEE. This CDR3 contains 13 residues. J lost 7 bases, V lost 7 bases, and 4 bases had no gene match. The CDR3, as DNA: TGTGCCAGCGGGCTAGCGGGAGACGGGGAGCTGTTTTTT. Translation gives CASGLAGDGELFF.

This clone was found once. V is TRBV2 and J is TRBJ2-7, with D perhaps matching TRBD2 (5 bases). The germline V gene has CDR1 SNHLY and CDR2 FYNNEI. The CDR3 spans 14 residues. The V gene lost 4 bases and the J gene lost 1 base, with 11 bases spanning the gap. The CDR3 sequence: CASSVARDSYEQYF. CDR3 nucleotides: TGTGCCAGCAGTGTGGCACGGGATTCCTACGAGCAGTACTTC.

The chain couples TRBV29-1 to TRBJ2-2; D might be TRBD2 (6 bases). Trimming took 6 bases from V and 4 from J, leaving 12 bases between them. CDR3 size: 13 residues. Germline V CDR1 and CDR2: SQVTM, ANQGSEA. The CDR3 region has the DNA TGCAGCGTCGCAGGGCGGGGCACCGGGGAGCTGTTTTTT. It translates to CSVAGRGTGELFF.

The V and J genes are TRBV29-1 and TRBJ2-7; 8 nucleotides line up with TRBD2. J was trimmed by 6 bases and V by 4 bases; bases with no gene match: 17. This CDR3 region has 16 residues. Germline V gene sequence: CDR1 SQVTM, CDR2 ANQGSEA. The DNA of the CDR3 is TGCAGCGTTGCTTTTGTTTCGGGAGGGCCCCCGGCCGAGCAGTACTTC. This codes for CSVAFVSGGPPAEQYF.

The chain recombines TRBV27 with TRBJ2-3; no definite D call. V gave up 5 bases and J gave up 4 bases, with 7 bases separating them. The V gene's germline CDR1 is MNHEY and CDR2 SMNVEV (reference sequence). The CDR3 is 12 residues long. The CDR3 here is CASSHFSDTQYF. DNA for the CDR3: TGTGCCAGCAGTCACTTCTCAGATACGCAGTATTTT.

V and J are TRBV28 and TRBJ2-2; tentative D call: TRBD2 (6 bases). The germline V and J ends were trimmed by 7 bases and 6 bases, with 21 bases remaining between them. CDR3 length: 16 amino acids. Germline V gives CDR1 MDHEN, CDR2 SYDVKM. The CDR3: CASKVGSGGIAGELFF. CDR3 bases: TGTGCCAGCAAGGTCGGGAGTGGTGGTATTGCCGGGGAGCTGTTTTTT.

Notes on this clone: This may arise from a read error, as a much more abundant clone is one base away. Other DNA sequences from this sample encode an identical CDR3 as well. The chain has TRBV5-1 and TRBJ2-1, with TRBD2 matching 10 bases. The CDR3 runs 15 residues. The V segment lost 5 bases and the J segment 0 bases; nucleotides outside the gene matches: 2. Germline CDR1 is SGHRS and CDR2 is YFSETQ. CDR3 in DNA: TGCGCCAGCAGTTCTAGCGGGAGCTCCTACAATGAGCAGTTCTTC. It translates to CASSSSGSSYNEQFF.

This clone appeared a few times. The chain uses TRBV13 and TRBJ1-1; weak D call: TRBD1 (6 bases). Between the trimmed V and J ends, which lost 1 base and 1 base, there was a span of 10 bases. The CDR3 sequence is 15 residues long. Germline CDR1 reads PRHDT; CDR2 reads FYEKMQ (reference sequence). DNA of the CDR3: TGTGCCAGCAGCTTAGAGGGGGAAGGGAACACTGAAGCTTTCTTT. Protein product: CASSLEGEGNTEAFF.

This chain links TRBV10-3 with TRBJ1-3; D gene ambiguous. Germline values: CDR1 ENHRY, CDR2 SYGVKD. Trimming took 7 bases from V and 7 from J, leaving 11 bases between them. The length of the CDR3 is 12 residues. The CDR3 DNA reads TGTGCCATCACCGAGGAAGGCAACACCATATATTTT. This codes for CAITEEGNTIYF.

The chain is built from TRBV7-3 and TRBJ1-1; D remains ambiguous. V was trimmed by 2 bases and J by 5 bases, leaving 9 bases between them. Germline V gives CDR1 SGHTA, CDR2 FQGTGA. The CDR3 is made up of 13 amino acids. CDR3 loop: CASSLSPGTEAFF. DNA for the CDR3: TGTGCCAGCAGCTTATCCCCGGGGACTGAAGCTTTCTTT.

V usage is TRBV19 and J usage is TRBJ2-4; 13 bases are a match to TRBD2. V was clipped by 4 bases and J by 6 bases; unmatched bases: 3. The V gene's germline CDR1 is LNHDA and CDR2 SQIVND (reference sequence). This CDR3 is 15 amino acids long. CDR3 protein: CASSTRTSGRNIQYF. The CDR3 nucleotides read TGTGCCAGTAGTACCAGGACTAGCGGGAGAAACATTCAGTACTTC.

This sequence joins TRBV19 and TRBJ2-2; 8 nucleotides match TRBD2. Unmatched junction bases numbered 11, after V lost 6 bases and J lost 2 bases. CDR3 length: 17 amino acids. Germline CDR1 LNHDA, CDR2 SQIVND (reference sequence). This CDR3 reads CASRFTPGLENTGELFF. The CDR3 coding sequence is TGTGCCAGTAGATTCACCCCGGGACTAGAAAACACCGGGGAGCTGTTTTTT. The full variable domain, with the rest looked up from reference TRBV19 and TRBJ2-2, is DGGITQSPKYLFRKEGQNVTLSCEQNLNHDAMYWYRQDPGQGLRLIYYSQIVNDFQKGDIAEGYSVSREKKESFPLTVTSAQKNPTAFYLCASRFTPGLENTGELFFGEGSRLTVL.

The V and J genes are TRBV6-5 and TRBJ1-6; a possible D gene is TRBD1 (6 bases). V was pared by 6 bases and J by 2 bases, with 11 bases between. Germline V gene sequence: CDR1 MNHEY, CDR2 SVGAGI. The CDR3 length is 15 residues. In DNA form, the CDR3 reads TGTGCCAGCAGCCAAACAGGGCCCTATAATTCACCCCTCCACTTT. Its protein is CASSQTGPYNSPLHF.